A few counts support the clone carrying this T cell receptor beta chain. This entry belongs to a study of blood T cells in healthy people across ages. For the second PCR, which ran for about 7 to 12 cycles, a sample-barcoded 5' primer and a J-beta primer mix were used. In TCRdb, the 5' RACE reads were re-called with MiXCR into one record per CDR3 protein. Of 650,000 to 1,000,000 distinct CDR3 sequences in the sample, about half are singletons; the top ten hold around 18%. Germline V gene lookup returns CDR1 SGHTS and CDR2 YDEGEE. The CDR3 loop spans 18 amino acids. Unmatched junction bases numbered 15, after V lost 4 bases and J lost 0 bases.

The chain carries TRBV5-8 and TRBJ2-5, with 7 bases fitting TRBD2. This sequence originates from an elderly man in good health. The material sequenced was blood. The CDR3 DNA is TGTGCCAGCAGCGGACCAAGTACACTAGCGCTTTACCAAGAGACCCAGTACTTC. The encoded protein is CASSGPSTLALYQETQYF. Variable domain in full (rest from reference TRBV5-8 and TRBJ2-5): EAGVTQSPTHLIKTRGQQATLRCSPISGHTSVYWYQQALGLGLQFLLWYDEGEERNRGNFPPRFSGRQFPNYSSELNVNALELEDSALYLCASSGPSTLALYQETQYFGPGTRLLVL.